A single sample is the source of the 14 T cell receptor beta chains below, sequenced in a study of OX40 agonist ivuxolimab in advanced cancers. Produced via immunoSEQ multiplex PCR; TCRdb's table is partial and in-frame only. This sample has tens of thousands of clones, with approximately 86% found just once. The sequencing used CD4+ or CD8+ T cells sorted from blood, collected in a trial of the OX40 agonist ivuxolimab. Receptors originate from an adult with an advanced solid tumor such as melanoma, head and neck, liver or kidney cancer.

This clone has more than one count but fewer than ten. As DNA, the CDR3 is TGCGCCAGCTCAGTCGGTGGCAGCTCCTACGAGCAGTACTTC. It specifies CASSVGGSSYEQYF. The chain recombines TRBV5-1 with TRBJ2-7, with D unresolved. The V gene's germline CDR1 is SGHRS and CDR2 YFSETQ. The CDR3 length is 14 residues. V was shortened by 7 bases and J by 0 bases, with 14 bases between the two germline ends.

V gene TRBV19 combines with J gene TRBJ2-5, with D unresolved. The CDR3 loop spans 11 amino acids. Germline values: CDR1 LNHDA, CDR2 SQIVND (reference sequence). Deletions cut 2 bases from V and 3 bases from J, with 1 base between. The CDR3 coding sequence is TGTGCCAGTAGTATAAAAGAGACCCAGTACTTC. Amino acids: CASSIKETQYF.

The chain recombines TRBV5-6 with TRBJ1-3; D is undetermined. CDR3 length: 15 residues. Trimming took off 0 bases at V and 1 base at J, with 8 bases between the two ends. Germline CDR1 is SGHDT and CDR2 is YYEEEE. The CDR3 nucleotides are TGTGCCAGCAGCTTGGTTCAAGGGTCTGGAAACACCATATATTTT. Translated, it gives CASSLVQGSGNTIYF.

The chain is built from TRBV6-1 and TRBJ2-7, with no clear D. Trimming left V 1 base short and J 9 bases short, with 10 bases between. This CDR3 contains 12 residues. Germline values: CDR1 MNHNS, CDR2 SASEGT. The DNA of the CDR3 is TGTGCCAGCAGTGAAGTGATGCCCCCGCAGTACTTC. The encoded protein is CASSEVMPPQYF.

The rearrangement links TRBV9 to TRBJ2-1; the match to TRBD1 covers 9 bases. V shed 3 bases, J shed 7 bases, and the junction held 8 bases outside the gene matches. The CDR3 consists of 15 residues. The V gene's germline CDR1 is SGDLS and CDR2 YYNGEE. CDR3 residues: CASSEQGARGNEQFF. The CDR3 coding sequence is TGTGCCAGCAGCGAACAGGGGGCTAGGGGGAATGAGCAGTTCTTC.

The chain is built from TRBV11-2 and TRBJ2-7, with no clear D. CDR3 length equals 13 residues. Germline lookup yields CDR1 SGHAT and CDR2 FQNNGV. V lost 1 base and J lost 3, with 7 bases in between. CDR3 coding DNA: TGTGCCAGCAGCTTAGGGGCGTTCTACGAGCAGTACTTC. Amino acid sequence: CASSLGAFYEQYF.

The chain couples TRBV27 to TRBJ1-1; maybe TRBD1 (6 bases). Germline lookup yields CDR1 MNHEY and CDR2 SMNVEV (reference sequence). This CDR3 is 13 amino acids long. Trimming left V 3 bases short and J 8 bases short, with 13 bases between. CDR3 region: CASSLQGFGEAFF. The CDR3 DNA reads as TGTGCCAGCAGTTTGCAGGGGTTCGGCGAAGCTTTCTTT.

V and J are TRBV5-5 and TRBJ1-2; 9 bases line up with TRBD1. The CDR3 loop spans 16 amino acids. The germline gives CDR1 SGHKS, CDR2 YYEKEE (reference sequence). After removal of 3 bases from V and 4 bases from J, the junction contained 10 bases not matched to a gene. The CDR3 is CASSYTGGHASYGYTF. The CDR3 nucleotides read TGTGCCAGCAGCTATACAGGGGGCCATGCGAGCTATGGCTACACCTTC.

This rearrangement joins TRBV4-2 to TRBJ2-7; TRBD2 might be the D (6 bases). Germline assignment: CDR1 LGHNA and CDR2 YNFKEQ. V gave up 0 bases and J gave up 3 bases, with 15 bases separating them. This CDR3 comprises 16 residues. CDR3: CASSQEEESSVYEQYF. The CDR3 DNA reads TGTGCCAGCAGCCAAGAAGAGGAGTCTAGCGTCTACGAGCAGTACTTC.

In its sample, this clone was seen a few times. This chain uses TRBV9 with TRBJ1-6; no clear D gene. This CDR3 comprises 15 residues. The germline gives CDR1 SGDLS, CDR2 YYNGEE. Trimming removed 0 bases from V and 5 bases from J, with 9 bases in between. In nucleotides, the CDR3 is TGTGCCAGCAGCGTAGGGGAGCTAAATAATTCACCCCTCCACTTT. This encodes CASSVGELNNSPLHF. Supplemented by reference TRBV9 and TRBJ1-6, the full variable domain reads DSGVTQTPKHLITATGQRVTLRCSPRSGDLSVYWYQQSLDQGLQFLIQYYNGEERAKGNILERFSAQQFPDLHSELNLSSLELGDSALYFCASSVGELNNSPLHFGNGTRLTVT.

This clone was seen a few times. The chain has TRBV19 and TRBJ1-6; 7 positions agree with TRBD1. With V trimmed by 4 bases and J by 9 bases, 12 bases remained unmatched. Germline CDR1 reads LNHDA; CDR2 reads SQIVND (reference sequence). The CDR3 runs 16 residues. CDR3 in amino acids: CASSNHRQGRTSPLHF. CDR3 nucleotides: TGTGCCAGTAGTAACCACCGACAGGGAAGAACTTCACCCCTCCACTTT.

The V gene is TRBV19, the J gene TRBJ2-7; the D gene is possibly TRBD1 (6 bases). V lost 2 bases and J lost 4, with 12 bases in between. Germline lookup yields CDR1 LNHDA and CDR2 SQIVND (reference sequence). The CDR3 extends over 14 amino acids. CDR3 DNA: TGTGCCAGTAGTATATTGGGACACAAGTACGAGCAGTACTTC. It codes for CASSILGHKYEQYF.

The CDR3 nucleotides read TGTGCCAGCAGCTTGGGTCCCCAGGGGGACACTGAAGCTTTCTTT. The encoded protein is CASSLGPQGDTEAFF. J is TRBJ1-1 and V is TRBV5-5; TRBD1 aligns across 7 bases. This CDR3 region has 15 residues. Germline assignment: CDR1 SGHKS and CDR2 YYEKEE (reference sequence). The junction had 5 bases not matched to a gene; V was cut back by 0 bases and J by 3 bases.

A single count supports this clone. The chain employs TRBV14 and TRBJ1-2, with 10 bases lining up with TRBD1. The trim removed 1 base at V and 3 bases at J, leaving 5 bases unmatched. Germline-derived CDR1 and CDR2 are SGHDN and FVKESK. The CDR3 runs 16 residues. CDR3 in DNA: TGTGCCAGCAGCCAAGGTCTGGGGACAGGGGACTATGGCTACACCTTC. The encoded protein is CASSQGLGTGDYGYTF.